Listed below are T cell receptor beta chains from one sample, sequenced in a study of cytomegalovirus exposure and HLA in healthy donors. Using immunoSEQ multiplex PCR, the repertoire was profiled, and TCRdb retains in-frame clones only, with some absent. The table lists approximately 110,000 clones, approximately 94% of them singletons. Sequenced material: PBMCs. These receptors were collected from a woman aged 18-29 years in good health and CMV-seronegative. Both conserved end residues are part of each CDR3. A D gene is named only where the DNA matches it firmly. Size tells how often a clone was seen (once, few, many) or the class of an expanded clone, and some rows leave it out.

clone_size j_call d_call v_call cdr3_aa cdr3_nt
once TRBJ1-1 NA TRBV23-1 CASSQSREPVPPNTEAFF TGCGCCAGCAGTCAATCGAGAGAACCTGTTCCTCCGAACACTGAAGCTTTCTTT
NA TRBJ2-7 TRBD1 TRBV18 CASSRRQGPTYEQYF TGTGCCAGCTCACGAAGACAGGGGCCTACCTACGAGCAGTACTTC
NA TRBJ2-7 TRBD2 TRBV11-2 CASSLEKTSGVSYEQYF TGTGCCAGCAGCTTAGAAAAAACTAGCGGGGTCTCCTACGAGCAGTACTTC
NA TRBJ2-2 TRBD1 TRBV28 CASSSGQSNTGELFF TGTGCCAGCAGTTCGGGACAGTCGAACACCGGGGAGCTGTTTTTT
NA TRBJ1-5 TRBD1 TRBV30 CAWAPGGFNQPQHF TGTGCCTGGGCCCCAGGGGGATTCAATCAGCCCCAGCATTTT
NA TRBJ2-3 NA TRBV7-2 CASSLGQGRVTDTQYF TGTGCCAGCAGCTTAGGACAGGGGAGGGTGACAGATACGCAGTATTTT
NA TRBJ2-5 NA TRBV7-6 CASSLGAVAQGQETQYF TGTGCCAGCAGCTTAGGAGCGGTGGCGCAAGGCCAAGAGACCCAGTACTTC
NA TRBJ1-1 NA TRBV7-2 CASSNLDSLTEAFF TGTGCCAGCAGCAACCTGGACAGTCTCACTGAAGCTTTCTTT
NA TRBJ2-7 TRBD1 TRBV30 CAYRDRVSYEQYF TGTGCCTACCGGGACAGGGTATCCTACGAGCAGTACTTC
NA TRBJ2-2 NA TRBV4-2 CASSQDSQRNVGELFF TGTGCCAGCAGCCAAGATTCTCAGCGAAATGTCGGGGAGCTGTTTTTT
few TRBJ1-3 TRBD1 TRBV4-2 CASSTQTGPGRNTIYF TGTGCCAGCAGCACCCAGACAGGGCCGGGTAGGAACACCATATATTTT
NA TRBJ1-2 NA TRBV30 CAWSRSGQLYGYTF TGTGCCTGGAGTAGGTCAGGGCAACTGTATGGCTACACCTTC
NA TRBJ1-4 TRBD1 TRBV18 CASSPQQGADEKLFF TGTGCCAGCTCACCTCAACAGGGGGCGGATGAAAAACTGTTTTTT
NA TRBJ1-1 TRBD1 TRBV2 CASSEVGQGVTEAFF TGTGCCAGCAGTGAGGTGGGACAGGGTGTCACTGAAGCTTTCTTT
NA TRBJ2-1 NA TRBV27 CASSRDRDTFYYNEQFF TGTGCCAGCAGCCGTGACCGGGACACGTTTTACTACAATGAGCAGTTCTTC
NA TRBJ2-7 NA TRBV4-2 CASSQDRQDQYF TGTGCCAGCAGCCAAGATAGACAGGACCAGTACTTC
NA TRBJ2-1 TRBD2 TRBV15 CATSSKWTSGGVDEQFF TGTGCCACCAGCAGCAAATGGACTAGCGGGGGGGTCGATGAGCAGTTCTTC
NA TRBJ1-5 NA TRBV10-3 CAISGGPRGQPQHF TGTGCCATCAGTGGGGGGCCCCGCGGGCAGCCCCAGCATTTT
NA TRBJ1-3 NA TRBV19 CASSMTLGSNSGNTIYF TGTGCCAGTAGTATGACCCTGGGCAGCAACTCTGGAAACACCATATATTTT
once TRBJ2-1 NA TRBV27 CASSLGLGEQFF TGTGCCAGCAGTCTGGGACTGGGGGAGCAGTTCTTC
NA TRBJ1-5 TRBD1 TRBV7-6 CASSPDRVQPQHF TGTGCCAGCAGCCCCGACAGGGTCCAGCCCCAGCATTTT
NA TRBJ1-1 NA TRBV19 CASSAPRALDTEAFF TGTGCCAGTAGTGCACCCAGGGCGTTGGACACTGAAGCTTTCTTT
NA TRBJ2-2 TRBD1 TRBV30 CAWGTVTGELFF TGTGCCTGGGGGACAGTGACCGGGGAGCTGTTTTTT
NA TRBJ1-3 TRBD1 TRBV10-2 CASKSGGRNTIYF TGCGCCAGCAAGTCAGGGGGAAGAAACACCATATATTTT
few TRBJ1-2 NA TRBV19 CASTLGGDGYTF TGTGCCAGTACGTTAGGAGGCGACGGCTACACCTTC
NA TRBJ2-7 TRBD2 TRBV28 CASRRGGVYEQYF TGTGCCAGCCGACGGGGGGGGGTCTACGAGCAGTACTTC
NA TRBJ1-5 TRBD1 TRBV6-1 CASRLFRDRNQPQHF TGTGCCAGCAGACTCTTCCGGGACAGGAATCAGCCCCAGCATTTT
NA TRBJ2-5 NA TRBV15 CATSRDLGPQETQYF TGTGCCACCAGCAGAGATCTGGGCCCGCAAGAGACCCAGTACTTC
NA TRBJ2-2 NA TRBV11-2 CASSLQNTGELFF TGTGCCAGCAGCTTACAGAACACCGGGGAGCTGTTTTTT
once TRBJ1-4 TRBD1 TRBV5-1 CASSLGDRPRRNDEKLFF TGCGCCAGCAGCTTGGGGGACAGGCCTCGTCGCAATGATGAAAAACTGTTTTTT
NA TRBJ2-1 NA TRBV5-4 CASSTRQANEQFF TGTGCCAGCAGTACACGACAGGCCAATGAGCAGTTCTTC
NA TRBJ1-1 NA TRBV9 CASSPITTASGNTEAFF TGTGCCAGCAGCCCAATCACGACCGCCTCGGGGAACACTGAAGCTTTCTTT
NA TRBJ2-2 TRBD2 TRBV4-1 CASSQDPRTGTSGVGELFF TGCGCCAGCAGCCAAGATCCCCGTACCGGGACTAGCGGGGTGGGGGAGCTGTTTTTT
NA TRBJ1-2 NA TRBV5-8 CASSLLNYGYTF TGTGCCAGCAGCTTGCTGAACTATGGCTACACCTTC
NA TRBJ2-2 NA TRBV4-2 CASSRTANTGELFF TGTGCCAGCAGCCGGACAGCGAACACCGGGGAGCTGTTTTTT
NA TRBJ1-1 TRBD1 TRBV10-3 CATLQGVNTEAFF TGTGCCACCTTACAGGGGGTGAACACTGAAGCTTTCTTT
NA TRBJ1-1 NA TRBV28 CASSLGLAVNTEAFF TGTGCCAGCAGTTTAGGCTTGGCGGTGAACACTGAAGCTTTCTTT
NA TRBJ1-2 NA TRBV9 CASSTMGGYYGYTF TGTGCCAGCAGCACTATGGGGGGGTACTATGGCTACACCTTC
NA TRBJ2-5 NA TRBV7-9 CASSSRETQYF TGTGCCAGCAGCTCGCGGGAGACCCAGTACTTC
NA TRBJ2-7 NA TRBV7-3 CASSLGSDREQYF TGTGCCAGCAGCTTAGGGTCCGACAGGGAGCAGTACTTC
NA TRBJ1-1 NA TRBV4-2 CASSQLTGMNTEAFF TGTGCCAGCAGCCAACTTACAGGGATGAACACTGAAGCTTTCTTT